Each of the 17 T cell receptor beta chains below was sequenced from the same sample in a study of early stage breast cancer tumors. Produced via immunoSEQ multiplex PCR; TCRdb's table is partial and in-frame only. This table holds about 7,900 clones, around 60% found once. The sample consisted of breast tumor tissue. The receptors originated from a person aged 70 to 80 with breast cancer.

This clone occurred once. V is TRBV2 and J is TRBJ2-2; the match to TRBD1 covers 9 bases. Trimming at V came to 5 bases and at J to 4 bases, leaving 2 bases not matched to a gene. The CDR3 is made up of 14 amino acids. Looked up from germline, CDR1 is SNHLY and CDR2 is FYNNEI. The CDR3 region has the DNA TGTGCCAGCAGTCAGGGACAGGGCACCGGGGAGCTGTTTTTT. Translated: CASSQGQGTGELFF. Full variable domain (outside the CDR3, taken from reference TRBV2 and TRBJ2-2): EPEVTQTPSHQVTQMGQEVILRCVPISNHLYFYWYRQILGQKVEFLVSFYNNEISEKSEIFDDQFSVERPDGSNFTLKIRSTKLEDSAMYFCASSQGQGTGELFFGEGSRLTVL.

This clone is medium-sized in the sample. The chain combines TRBV19 with TRBJ1-1, with D perhaps TRBD1 (6 bases). The germline V and J ends were trimmed by 5 bases and 6 bases, with 13 bases remaining between them. Germline V CDR1 and CDR2: LNHDA, SQIVND (reference sequence). CDR3 size: 13 residues. The chain's CDR3 is CASSSSGVSEAFF. The CDR3 DNA reads as TGTGCCAGTAGTTCCTCAGGGGTTTCTGAAGCTTTCTTT.

In its sample, this clone was seen a few times. The V call is TRBV5-1, the J call TRBJ2-1, with D possibly being TRBD2 (7 bases). V was pared by 0 bases and J by 5 bases, with 9 bases between. The CDR3 covers 14 residues. CDR1 is SGHRS, CDR2 YFSETQ, per germline. CDR3 sequence: CASSLEGGNNEQFF. As DNA, the CDR3 is TGCGCCAGCAGCTTGGAGGGGGGGAACAATGAGCAGTTCTTC.

This clone was seen a few times. J is TRBJ1-6 and V is TRBV7-3, with TRBD1 matching 8 bases. The V gene's germline CDR1 is SGHTA and CDR2 FQGTGA. CDR3 length: 13 amino acids. With V trimmed by 8 bases and J by 7 bases, 4 bases remained unmatched. The CDR3 loop reads CASADRENSPLHF. CDR3 bases: TGTGCCAGCGCGGACAGGGAGAATTCACCCCTCCACTTT.

The chain uses TRBV11-1 and TRBJ2-3; no firm D call. Trimming left V 2 bases short and J 2 bases short, with 5 bases between. From germline, CDR1 is SGHAT and CDR2 FQDESV (reference sequence). CDR3 size: 13 residues. The CDR3 DNA reads as TGTGCCAGCAGCTTAAGCGACACAGATACGCAGTATTTT. This encodes CASSLSDTDTQYF.

The genes are TRBV6-5 and TRBJ2-7; D might be TRBD1 (6 bases). This CDR3 is built from 14 residues. Trimming stripped 0 bases from V and 6 bases from J, with 12 bases between. Germline V CDR1 and CDR2: MNHEY, SVGAGI. The CDR3 DNA is TGTGCCAGCAGTTACTCATCAGGGGCGGTCGAGCAGTACTTC. Protein sequence: CASSYSSGAVEQYF.

J is TRBJ2-5 and V is TRBV10-3; 16 positions match TRBD2. The junction had 5 bases not matched to a gene; V was cut back by 8 bases and J by 5 bases. The CDR3 covers 15 residues. The germline gives CDR1 ENHRY, CDR2 SYGVKD. Here the CDR3 reads CAIGTSGGALETQYF. DNA for the CDR3: TGTGCCATCGGGACTAGCGGGGGGGCCTTGGAGACCCAGTACTTC.

Written as DNA, the CDR3 is TGTGCCAGCAGTTCAGCAGGGTCTGGAAACACCATATATTTT. Amino acids: CASSSAGSGNTIYF. This chain connects TRBV28 to TRBJ1-3, with D possibly matching TRBD1 (5 bases). The germline V and J ends were trimmed by 4 bases and 1 base, with 8 bases remaining between them. The V gene's germline CDR1 is MDHEN and CDR2 SYDVKM. This CDR3 contains 14 residues.

This chain joins TRBV5-4 and TRBJ2-1, with a weak D call TRBD2 (6 bases). CDR3 length: 13 residues. V lost 4 bases and J 8 bases, leaving 13 bases between the germline ends. Germline CDR1 and CDR2: SGHNT and YYREEE (reference sequence). The CDR3 coding sequence is TGTGCCAGCAGCCCGGACGGGGAGGATGAGCAGTTCTTC. Translated, it gives CASSPDGEDEQFF.

J is TRBJ2-1 and V is TRBV11-3, with TRBD2 as a possible D gene (5 bases). Trimming took off 0 bases at V and 7 bases at J, with 10 bases between the two ends. Per germline, CDR1 SGHNT and CDR2 YENEEA. The CDR3 is made up of 14 amino acids. CDR3 amino acids: CASSLDGLGNEQFF. The CDR3, as DNA: TGTGCCAGCAGCTTAGACGGACTTGGGAATGAGCAGTTCTTC.

The chain links TRBV15 to TRBJ2-1; the match to TRBD1 covers 8 bases. The length of the CDR3 is 14 residues. Germline values: CDR1 LNHNV, CDR2 YYDKDF (reference sequence). Losses at the gene ends were 8 bases for V and 8 bases for J; bases not matched to a gene: 11. The CDR3 spells CATCEDRVKDEQFF. The CDR3 DNA is TGTGCCACCTGCGAGGACAGGGTGAAGGATGAGCAGTTCTTC.

The gene calls are TRBV30 and TRBJ2-7; TRBD2 is a possible D gene (7 bases). Germline V lookup: CDR1 GTSNPN, CDR2 SVGIG (reference sequence). This CDR3 has 12 residues. With 8 bases removed from V and 5 bases from J, the gap between germline ends came to 16 bases. In DNA form, the CDR3 reads TGTGCCACCCACCCGGGGGGCAACGAGCAGTACTTC. It yields the protein CATHPGGNEQYF. The variable domain in full, completed from reference TRBV30 and TRBJ2-7, reads SQTIHQWPATLVQPVGSPLSLECTVEGTSNPNLYWYRQAAGRGLQLLFYSVGIGQISSEVPQNLSASRPQDRQFILSSKKLLLSDSGFYLCATHPGGNEQYFGPGTRLTVT.

This clone was recorded a few times. This chain uses TRBV27 with TRBJ2-3; 11 bases are shared with TRBD2. V lost 3 bases to trimming and J lost 5 bases; unmatched junction nucleotides: 13. The CDR3 extends over 18 amino acids. The germline CDR1 and CDR2 sequences are MNHEY and SMNVEV (reference sequence). In nucleotides, the CDR3 is TGTGCCAGCAGTTTGAGTAGCGGGGGGGCTCAACGGGGAGATACGCAGTATTTT. This gives the protein CASSLSSGGAQRGDTQYF.

This clone was seen a few times. The V call is TRBV18, the J call TRBJ2-3; TRBD1 matches at 8 bases. The CDR3 runs to 16 residues. V lost 0 bases, J lost 2 bases, and 4 bases stayed unmatched. The germline gives CDR1 KGHSH, CDR2 LQKENI. In DNA form, the CDR3 reads TGTGCCAGCTCACCACCCTCAGGGGGCCTCACAGATACGCAGTATTTT. It is translated as CASSPPSGGLTDTQYF.

A few counts support this clone. The chain couples TRBV7-9 to TRBJ1-2; 7 bases match TRBD1. The CDR3 is 14 amino acids. The junction had 11 bases not matched to a gene; V was cut back by 5 bases and J by 8 bases. Germline V CDR1 and CDR2: SEHNR, FQNEAQ (reference sequence). The CDR3 spells CASSNWDRAEGYTF. In DNA form, the CDR3 reads TGTGCCAGCAGCAATTGGGACAGAGCGGAGGGCTACACCTTC.

By frequency in the sample, this clone is medium-sized. The CDR3 sequence is CASSYGQRSHEQYF. Here the CDR3 DNA reads TGTGCCAGCAGTTACGGGCAACGGTCCCACGAGCAGTACTTC. The rearrangement joins TRBV6-6 to TRBJ2-7; D is undetermined. Germline assignment: CDR1 MNHNY and CDR2 SVGAGI (reference sequence). This CDR3 is built from 14 residues. Trimming shortened V by 2 bases and J by 5 bases, and 13 bases separated the two germline ends.

The chain combines TRBV28 with TRBJ1-5; D is perhaps TRBD1 (5 bases). Trimming shortened V by 6 bases and J by 2 bases, and 14 bases separated the two germline ends. The CDR3 consists of 15 residues. The V gene's germline CDR1 is MDHEN and CDR2 SYDVKM. The CDR3 nucleotides are TGTGCCAGCAGCATAAGGGCAGGGCGCAATCAGCCCCAGCATTTT. This sequence encodes CASSIRAGRNQPQHF.